This T cell receptor (beta chain) is from a study of T-cell reconstitution after alpha-beta-depleted transplantation in children. A library of TCRbeta sequences, prepared with unique molecular identifiers, was generated. In TCRdb, the PCR reads were re-called with MiXCR into one record per CDR3 protein. The sample lists around 440,000 distinct CDR3 sequences, 10% to 13% occurring once. Worth noting for this clonotype: Its specificity is not known.

V was clipped by 5 bases and J by 2 bases, with 10 bases between them. CDR3 length: 14 residues. Per germline, CDR1 LGHNA and CDR2 YNFKEQ. Study findings and constraints: From surviving recipient T cells and thymic progenitors came the high day-60 TCRbeta diversity observed in some patients. Expanded graft clones numbering several hundred reportedly gave rise to alpha-beta T cells about two months after transplant. Hyperexpanded clones declined; after one year, newly produced T cells mostly supplied diversity.

The specimen was PBMCs, collected before TCRalphabeta/CD19-depleted stem cell transplant. The chain employs TRBV4-2 and TRBJ2-1; D might be TRBD2 (5 bases). The TCR comes from a child aged 2 to 10 with inherited bone marrow failure, due to receive a stem cell transplant. CDR3 in amino acids: CASSKADPYNEQFF. The CDR3 coding sequence is TGTGCCAGCAGCAAAGCGGACCCCTACAATGAGCAGTTCTTC.